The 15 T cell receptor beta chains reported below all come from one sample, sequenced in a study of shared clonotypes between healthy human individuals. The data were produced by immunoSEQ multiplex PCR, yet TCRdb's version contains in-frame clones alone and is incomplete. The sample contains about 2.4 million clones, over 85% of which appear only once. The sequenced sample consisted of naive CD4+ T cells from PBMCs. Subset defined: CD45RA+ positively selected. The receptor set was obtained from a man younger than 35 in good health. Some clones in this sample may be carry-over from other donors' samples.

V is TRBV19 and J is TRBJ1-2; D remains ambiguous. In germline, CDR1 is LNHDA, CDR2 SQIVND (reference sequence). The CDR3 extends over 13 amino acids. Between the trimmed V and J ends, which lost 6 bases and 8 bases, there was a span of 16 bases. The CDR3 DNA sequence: TGTGCCAGTAGCTTCCCTGGGGAAGAAGGCTACACCTTC. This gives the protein CASSFPGEEGYTF. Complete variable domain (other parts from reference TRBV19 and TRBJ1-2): DGGITQSPKYLFRKEGQNVTLSCEQNLNHDAMYWYRQDPGQGLRLIYYSQIVNDFQKGDIAEGYSVSREKKESFPLTVTSAQKNPTAFYLCASSFPGEEGYTFGSGTRLTVV.

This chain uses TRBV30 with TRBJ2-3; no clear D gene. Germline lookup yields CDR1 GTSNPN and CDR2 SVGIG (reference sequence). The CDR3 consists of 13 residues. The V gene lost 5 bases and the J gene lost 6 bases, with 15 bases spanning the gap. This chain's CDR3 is CAWGRLHVDTQYF. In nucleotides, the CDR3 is TGTGCCTGGGGGCGTCTTCACGTGGATACGCAGTATTTT.

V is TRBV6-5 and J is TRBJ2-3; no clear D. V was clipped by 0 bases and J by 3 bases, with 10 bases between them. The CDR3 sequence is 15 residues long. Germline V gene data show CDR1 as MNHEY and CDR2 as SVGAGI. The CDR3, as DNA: TGTGCCAGCAGTTACTCCCTTCAACAGACAGATACGCAGTATTTT. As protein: CASSYSLQQTDTQYF.

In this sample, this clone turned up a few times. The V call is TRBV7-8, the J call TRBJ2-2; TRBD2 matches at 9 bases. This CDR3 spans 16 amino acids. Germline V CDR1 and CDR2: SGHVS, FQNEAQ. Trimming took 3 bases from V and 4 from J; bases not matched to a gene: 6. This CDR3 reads CASSLWREGITGELFF. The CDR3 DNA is TGTGCCAGCAGCTTGTGGCGGGAGGGGATCACCGGGGAGCTGTTTTTT.

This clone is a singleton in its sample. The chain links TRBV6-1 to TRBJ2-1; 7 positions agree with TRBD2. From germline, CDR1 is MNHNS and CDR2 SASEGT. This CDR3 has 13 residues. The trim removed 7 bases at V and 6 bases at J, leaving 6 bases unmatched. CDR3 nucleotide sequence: TGTGCCAGCACGGGACCGGGAGGCAATGAGCAGTTCTTC. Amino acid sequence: CASTGPGGNEQFF.

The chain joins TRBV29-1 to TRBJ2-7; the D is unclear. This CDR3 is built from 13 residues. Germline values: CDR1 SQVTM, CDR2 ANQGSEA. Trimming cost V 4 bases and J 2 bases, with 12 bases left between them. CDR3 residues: CSVVSSRTYEQYF. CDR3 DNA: TGCAGCGTTGTTTCTTCCAGGACCTACGAGCAGTACTTC.

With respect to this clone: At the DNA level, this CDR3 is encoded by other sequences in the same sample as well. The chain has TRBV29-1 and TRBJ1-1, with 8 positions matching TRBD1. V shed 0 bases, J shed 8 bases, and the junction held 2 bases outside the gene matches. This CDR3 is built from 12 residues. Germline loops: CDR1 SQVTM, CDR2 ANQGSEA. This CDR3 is CSVEDQGAEAFF. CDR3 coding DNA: TGCAGCGTTGAAGATCAGGGGGCAGAAGCTTTCTTT.

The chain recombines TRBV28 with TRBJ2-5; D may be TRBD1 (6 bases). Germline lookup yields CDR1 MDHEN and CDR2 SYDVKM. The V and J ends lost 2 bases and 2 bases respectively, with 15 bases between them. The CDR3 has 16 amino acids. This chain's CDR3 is CASSLRSTGEQETQYF. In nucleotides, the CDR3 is TGTGCCAGCAGTTTACGGTCGACAGGAGAACAAGAGACCCAGTACTTC.

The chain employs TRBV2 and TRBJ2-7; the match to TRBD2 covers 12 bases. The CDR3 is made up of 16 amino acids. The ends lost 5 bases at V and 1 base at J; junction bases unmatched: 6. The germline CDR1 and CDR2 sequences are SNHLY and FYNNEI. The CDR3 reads CASSSGTSGWSYEQYF. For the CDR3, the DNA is TGTGCCAGCAGTTCTGGGACTAGCGGGTGGTCCTACGAGCAGTACTTC.

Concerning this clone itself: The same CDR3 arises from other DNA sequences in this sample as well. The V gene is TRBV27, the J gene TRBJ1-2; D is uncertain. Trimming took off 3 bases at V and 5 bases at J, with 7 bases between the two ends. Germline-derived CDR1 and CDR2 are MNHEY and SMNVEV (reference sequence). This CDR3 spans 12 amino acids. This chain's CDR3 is CASSLQGYGYTF. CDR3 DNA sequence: TGTGCCAGCAGTTTGCAAGGGTATGGCTACACCTTC.

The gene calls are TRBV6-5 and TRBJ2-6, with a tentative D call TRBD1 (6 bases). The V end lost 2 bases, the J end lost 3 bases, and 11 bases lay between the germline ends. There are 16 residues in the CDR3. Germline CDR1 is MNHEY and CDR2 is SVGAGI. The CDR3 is CASSYKGVSGANVLTF. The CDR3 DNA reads TGTGCCAGCAGTTACAAGGGGGTTAGTGGGGCCAACGTCCTGACTTTC.

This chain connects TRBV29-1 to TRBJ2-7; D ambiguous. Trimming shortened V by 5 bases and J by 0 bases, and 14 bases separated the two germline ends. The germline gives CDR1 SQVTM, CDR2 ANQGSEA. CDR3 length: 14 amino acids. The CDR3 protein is CSVTTRLRSYEQYF. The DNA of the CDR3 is TGCAGCGTTACAACAAGGCTCCGCTCCTACGAGCAGTACTTC.

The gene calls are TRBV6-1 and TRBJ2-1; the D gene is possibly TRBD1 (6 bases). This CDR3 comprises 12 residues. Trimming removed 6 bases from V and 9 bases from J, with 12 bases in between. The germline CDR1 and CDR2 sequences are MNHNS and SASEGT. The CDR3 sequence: CASSNRVSEQFF. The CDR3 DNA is TGTGCCAGCAGCAACAGGGTTAGTGAGCAGTTCTTC.

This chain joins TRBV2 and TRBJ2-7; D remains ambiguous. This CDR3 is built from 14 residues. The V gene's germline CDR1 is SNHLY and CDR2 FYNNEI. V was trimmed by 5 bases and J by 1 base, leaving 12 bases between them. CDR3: CASSFGRESYEQYF. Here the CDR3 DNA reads TGTGCCAGCAGTTTCGGGCGCGAGTCCTACGAGCAGTACTTC.

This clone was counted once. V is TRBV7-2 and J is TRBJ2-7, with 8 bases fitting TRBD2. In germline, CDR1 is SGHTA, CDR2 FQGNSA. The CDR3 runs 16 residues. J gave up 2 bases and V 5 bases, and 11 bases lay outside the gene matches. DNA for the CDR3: TGTGCCAGCAGCCGCGGGTTCGGGGGGGTCACCTACGAGCAGTACTTC. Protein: CASSRGFGGVTYEQYF.